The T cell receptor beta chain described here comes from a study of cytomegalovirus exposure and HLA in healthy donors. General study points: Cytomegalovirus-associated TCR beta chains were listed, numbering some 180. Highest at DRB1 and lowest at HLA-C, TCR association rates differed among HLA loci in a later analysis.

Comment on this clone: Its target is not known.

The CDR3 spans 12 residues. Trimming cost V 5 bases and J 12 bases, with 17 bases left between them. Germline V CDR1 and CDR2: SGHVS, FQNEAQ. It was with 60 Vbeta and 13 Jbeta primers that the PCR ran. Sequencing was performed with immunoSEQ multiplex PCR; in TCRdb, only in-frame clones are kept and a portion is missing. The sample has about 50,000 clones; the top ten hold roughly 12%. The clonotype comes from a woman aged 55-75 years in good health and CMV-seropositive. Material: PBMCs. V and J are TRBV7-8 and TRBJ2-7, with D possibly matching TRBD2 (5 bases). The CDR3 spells CASSPGDLRRYF. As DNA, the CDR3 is TGTGCCAGCAGCCCCGGGGATCTACGAAGGTACTTC. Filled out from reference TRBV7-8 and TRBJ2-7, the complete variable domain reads GAGVSQSPRYKVAKRGQDVALRCDPISGHVSLFWYQQALGQGPEFLTYFQNEAQLDKSGLPSDRFFAERPEGSVSTLKIQRTQQEDSAVYLCASSPGDLRRYFGPGTRLTVT.